This T cell receptor (beta chain) stems from a study of blood T cells in healthy people across ages (dated by TCRdb to about 2015). Turning to the overall study: In model experiments, template switching captured about one uniquely barcoded TCR beta cDNA molecule for every two T cells. To track age-related changes in TCR beta repertoire diversity, the study relied on deep sequencing normalized with unique cDNA molecular identifiers. The donors were divided into four age groups: young (average around 17 years), middle-aged (about 40), aged (under 70) and long-lived (more than 75). To avoid experimental bias, donors of different ages were randomly spread across the sequencing lanes. Using the same blood draw, the study looked at two additional independent replicas of 1 million unique cDNA reads for two donors, one aged 18 to 30 and the other aged 80 or older.

Preparation of the library involved 5' RACE. Sequencing took place on an Illumina HiSeq 2500. A second PCR of roughly 6 to 11 cycles was run with a J-beta primer mix and a sample-barcoded 5' primer. Each TCR beta cDNA molecule received a unique molecular identifier from a template-switch 5' adaptor carrying 12 random nucleotides. Each sample yielded at least 3 million CDR3-containing paired-end reads. The Mint cDNA synthesis kit, primed by a TRBC-specific oligonucleotide, was used to synthesize first-strand cDNA from all RNA. All cDNA was treated with uracil-DNA glycosylase and then went through a first 18-cycle PCR with the universal primers M1SS and BC2_uni_R. The paper's data handling went like this. For normalization, 1 million high-quality reads, each with a distinct molecular identifier, were randomly selected from each sample. Reads sharing molecular identifiers were discarded rather than binned into consensus sequences. MiTCR, with a Q25 quality threshold and the strictest error-elimination algorithm, was used for CDR3 identification, clonotype clustering and error correction. A nonparametric unseen species model with Euler transformation was used to estimate lower-bound total TCR beta diversity. Using fastp trimming at Q25 and MiXCR clonotype assembly, TCRdb reanalyzed the public sequencing data and kept in-frame beta chains. Identical CDR3 proteins give one entry, which carries the most common genes and DNA. The V and J calls shown here were made by TCRdb, not taken from the authors' results. The sample includes 700,000 to 850,000 distinct CDR3 sequences, with 30% to 45% observed a single time. The ten largest account for 10% to 15% of the sample.

The CDR3 goes from the cysteine to the phenylalanine over 15 residues. The read is trimmed to its CDR3 DNA, 45 bases read in frame from base 1. The germline V gene (reference sequence) yields SGHNT for CDR1 and YYREEE for CDR2. Deletion took 3 bases off V and 0 bases off J, with a span of 12 bases between the germline ends. Concerning this clonotype itself: Its cognate antigen has yet to be identified. Base-call qualities are not available, and no considerably larger clone is one nucleotide away.

Results and caveats for the whole study, not just this receptor: The long-lived group showed more naive CD4+ T cells, fewer expanded clones and increased TCR diversity than the aged group, suggesting age selection. The percentage of naive T cells measured by flow cytometry correlated strongly with observed TCR beta diversity. Observed TCR beta diversity per million T cells fell roughly linearly with age, and a significant reduction was already apparent by age approximately 41. Because profiling used bulk unsorted PBMCs, naive and antigen-experienced compartments could not be compared conclusively. Estimates of total diversity based on one million sequenced T cells were regarded as lower bounds and as underestimates. The CMV infection status of donors was not known, potentially confounding age-related changes in expanded clonotypes.

The donors were 40 or so Caucasian individuals from Russia, aged roughly 6 to 95 years, who were systemically healthy. Each donor gave ten milliliters of peripheral blood, collected into EDTA-treated Vacutainer tubes. Ficoll-Paque density-gradient centrifugation was used to isolate PBMCs, with at least 7 million per sample. Trizol reagent was used to extract total RNA from PBMCs, with at least 6 micrograms per sample. For every donor, an aliquot of PBMCs went through flow cytometry to measure the percentages of naive CD45RAhigh/CD27high T cells. Source material: blood. The receptor was isolated from a man younger than 35 in good health. The rearranged chain carries TRBV5-4 and TRBJ1-1, with the D gene too uncertain to name. The nucleotide sequence reads as follows: TGTGCCAGCAGCTCGACGAAAGACATGAACACTGAAGCTTTCTTT. Its amino acids are CASSSTKDMNTEAFF.